This T cell receptor beta chain emerged from a study of human T cells and chemical hapten exposure. Across the whole study: Patients additionally received therapeutic doses of diphenylcyclopropenone on the scalp once a week, and this continued throughout the approximately 26-week study. Per-sample TCR yield variability stemmed mainly from small pooled library volume differences. Broader study findings: TCRs at high frequency, those above 1 in 1000, did not change with DPC sensitization.

Trimming removed 6 bases from V and 4 bases from J; junction bases left unmatched: 16. The length of the CDR3 is 17 residues. The V gene's germline CDR1 is MGHRA and CDR2 YSYEKL. As for this clonotype: Its antigen remains unknown.

Documented time point: patch test 3, about 24 weeks after DPC sensitization. Treatment denoted: therapeutic diphenylcyclopropenone sensitization with weekly scalp DPC. Each patch test followed a blood draw. TCRdb redid the calling of the RACE reads with MiXCR, one entry per CDR3 protein. In the table there are under 75,000 distinct CDR3 sequences, 11% of which are singletons. The TCR originated in a woman between 45 and 60 years old with alopecia areata. Some clones in this sample may be carry-over from other donors' samples. This sample comprised whole blood, obtained in connection with sensitization to the hapten diphenylcyclopropenone (DPC). The chain is built from TRBV4-1 and TRBJ2-3; 7 nucleotides match TRBD1. The chain's CDR3 is CASSLTGAPSLADTQYF. The CDR3 nucleotides read TGCGCCAGCAGTCTTACAGGGGCCCCCTCGTTAGCAGATACGCAGTATTTT.